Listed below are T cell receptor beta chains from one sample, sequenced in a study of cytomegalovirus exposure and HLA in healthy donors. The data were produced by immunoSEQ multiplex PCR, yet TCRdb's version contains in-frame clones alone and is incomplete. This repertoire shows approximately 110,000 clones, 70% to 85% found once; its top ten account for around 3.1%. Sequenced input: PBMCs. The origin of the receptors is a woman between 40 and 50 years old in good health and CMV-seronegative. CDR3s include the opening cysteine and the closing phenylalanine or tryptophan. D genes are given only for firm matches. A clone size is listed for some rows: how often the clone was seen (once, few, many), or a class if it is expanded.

CDR3 protein: CASSSWGGQRPQHF
CDR3 DNA: TGTGCCAGCAGTTCCTGGGGCGGTCAACGGCCCCAGCATTTT
clone size: once
J gene: TRBJ1-5
D gene: NA
V gene: TRBV27

CDR3 protein: CASSFPIRGSTTPTYEQYF
CDR3 DNA: TGTGCCAGCAGTTTTCCCATCAGGGGATCGACTACCCCTACCTACGAGCAGTACTTC
clone size: NA
J gene: TRBJ2-7
D gene: NA
V gene: TRBV28

CDR3 protein: CASQRTASGSDETQYF
CDR3 DNA: TGTGCCAGCCAAAGGACGGCTAGCGGGAGCGATGAGACCCAGTACTTC
clone size: NA
J gene: TRBJ2-5
D gene: TRBD2
V gene: TRBV28

CDR3 protein: CASSFGGSREKTQYF
CDR3 DNA: TGTGCCAGCAGCTTCGGGGGGTCGAGAGAGAAGACCCAGTACTTC
clone size: few
J gene: TRBJ2-5
D gene: TRBD2
V gene: TRBV7-2

CDR3 protein: CASSPGTGRDEQYF
CDR3 DNA: TGCGCCAGCAGCCCAGGGACAGGAAGGGACGAGCAGTACTTC
clone size: NA
J gene: TRBJ2-7
D gene: TRBD1
V gene: TRBV23-1

CDR3 protein: CASSPPGGGGSYEQYF
CDR3 DNA: TGTGCCAGCAGCCCCCCCGGCGGGGGAGGCTCCTACGAGCAGTACTTC
clone size: NA
J gene: TRBJ2-7
D gene: TRBD2
V gene: TRBV2

CDR3 protein: CASSLVDSKNIQYF
CDR3 DNA: TGTGCCAGCAGCTTAGTGGACAGCAAAAACATTCAGTACTTC
clone size: few
J gene: TRBJ2-4
D gene: NA
V gene: TRBV7-2

CDR3 protein: CASIGTSGRAGTGELFF
CDR3 DNA: TGCGCCAGCATTGGAACTAGCGGGAGGGCAGGCACCGGGGAGCTGTTTTTT
clone size: NA
J gene: TRBJ2-2
D gene: TRBD2
V gene: TRBV10-2

CDR3 protein: CASSLWVRDDYGYTF
CDR3 DNA: TGTGCCAGCAGTTTATGGGTCAGGGATGACTATGGCTACACCTTC
clone size: NA
J gene: TRBJ1-2
D gene: NA
V gene: TRBV28

CDR3 protein: CASSFPFNEQFF
CDR3 DNA: TGTGCCAGCAGCTTTCCTTTTAATGAGCAGTTCTTC
clone size: NA
J gene: TRBJ2-1
D gene: NA
V gene: TRBV5-6

CDR3 protein: CASSFGGLANYGCTF
CDR3 DNA: TGTGCCAGCAGCTTCGGGGGACTAGCTAACTATGGCTGCACCTTC
clone size: NA
J gene: TRBJ1-2
D gene: NA
V gene: TRBV7-9

CDR3 protein: CASSQLREGTDTQYF
CDR3 DNA: TGTGCCAGCTCACAGTTAAGGGAGGGCACAGATACGCAGTATTTT
clone size: NA
J gene: TRBJ2-3
D gene: NA
V gene: TRBV18

CDR3 protein: CASSSRLAEKYNEQFF
CDR3 DNA: TGTGCCAGCAGTTCCCGACTAGCGGAAAAATACAATGAGCAGTTCTTC
clone size: NA
J gene: TRBJ2-1
D gene: TRBD2
V gene: TRBV27

CDR3 protein: CASSDDREKSPLHF
CDR3 DNA: TGTGCCAGCAGTGATGACAGGGAGAAGTCACCCCTCCACTTT
clone size: once
J gene: TRBJ1-6
D gene: TRBD1
V gene: TRBV2

CDR3 protein: CASSPGTGEGNEQFF
CDR3 DNA: TGTGCCAGCAGCCCCGGGACAGGGGAGGGGAATGAGCAGTTCTTC
clone size: NA
J gene: TRBJ2-1
D gene: TRBD1
V gene: TRBV5-4

CDR3 protein: CSSSLEGLAGSSYNEQFF
CDR3 DNA: TGTTCCAGCAGCTTAGAGGGACTAGCGGGGTCCTCCTACAATGAGCAGTTCTTC
clone size: NA
J gene: TRBJ2-1
D gene: TRBD2
V gene: TRBV7-9

CDR3 protein: CSSSSGPSTNTEAFF
CDR3 DNA: TGTTCCAGCAGCTCTGGGCCCTCCACGAACACTGAAGCTTTCTTT
clone size: NA
J gene: TRBJ1-1
D gene: NA
V gene: TRBV7-9

CDR3 protein: CASTNEVGDNSYEQYF
CDR3 DNA: TGCGCCAGCACCAACGAAGTCGGGGACAACTCCTACGAGCAGTACTTC
clone size: NA
J gene: TRBJ2-7
D gene: NA
V gene: TRBV4-1

CDR3 protein: CASRDPTGLQQETQYF
CDR3 DNA: TGTGCCAGCAGGGACCCCACGGGACTACAACAAGAGACCCAGTACTTC
clone size: NA
J gene: TRBJ2-5
D gene: TRBD2
V gene: TRBV2

CDR3 protein: CASSLERESHEQYF
CDR3 DNA: TGTGCCAGCAGCTTGGAGCGGGAGTCCCACGAGCAGTACTTC
clone size: NA
J gene: TRBJ2-7
D gene: TRBD2
V gene: TRBV5-4

CDR3 protein: CASSSDRLWGEQYF
CDR3 DNA: TGTGCCAGCAGCTCAGACAGGCTCTGGGGCGAGCAGTACTTC
clone size: NA
J gene: TRBJ2-7
D gene: NA
V gene: TRBV7-9

CDR3 protein: CATSRVRDYEQYF
CDR3 DNA: TGTGCCACCAGCAGAGTGAGGGACTACGAGCAGTACTTC
clone size: NA
J gene: TRBJ2-7
D gene: NA
V gene: TRBV15

CDR3 protein: CASSSKGDRTEAFF
CDR3 DNA: TGTGCCAGCTCATCTAAAGGGGATCGGACTGAAGCTTTCTTT
clone size: NA
J gene: TRBJ1-1
D gene: NA
V gene: TRBV18

CDR3 protein: CASSPDRDQPQHF
CDR3 DNA: TGTGCCAGCAGTCCAGACAGGGATCAGCCCCAGCATTTT
clone size: NA
J gene: TRBJ1-5
D gene: TRBD1
V gene: TRBV5-4

CDR3 protein: CASRLWTGDSPLHF
CDR3 DNA: TGTGCCAGTAGATTGTGGACAGGGGATTCACCCCTCCACTTT
clone size: few
J gene: TRBJ1-6
D gene: TRBD1
V gene: TRBV19

CDR3 protein: CASSRSSLNYGYTF
CDR3 DNA: TGTGCCAGCAGCAGGAGTTCCTTAAACTATGGCTACACCTTC
clone size: NA
J gene: TRBJ1-2
D gene: NA
V gene: TRBV7-2

CDR3 protein: CASSPLLAGRTDTQYF
CDR3 DNA: TGTGCCAGCAGTCCGCTACTAGCGGGCCGCACAGATACGCAGTATTTT
clone size: NA
J gene: TRBJ2-3
D gene: TRBD2
V gene: TRBV7-9

CDR3 protein: CASSGELYNSPLHF
CDR3 DNA: TGTGCCAGCTCAGGGGAGCTTTATAATTCACCCCTCCACTTT
clone size: NA
J gene: TRBJ1-6
D gene: NA
V gene: TRBV27

CDR3 protein: CASSYSPGQGTGEQYF
CDR3 DNA: TGTGCCAGCAGTTACTCGCCGGGACAGGGGACGGGGGAGCAGTACTTC
clone size: NA
J gene: TRBJ2-5
D gene: TRBD1
V gene: TRBV6-6

CDR3 protein: CASSMAQTGVILYTEAFF
CDR3 DNA: TGTGCCAGTAGTATGGCCCAGACAGGGGTCATCCTCTACACTGAAGCTTTCTTT
clone size: NA
J gene: TRBJ1-1
D gene: TRBD1
V gene: TRBV19

CDR3 protein: CASSLDNRGSYGYTF
CDR3 DNA: TGTGCCAGCAGCTTAGATAACAGGGGCAGCTATGGCTACACCTTC
clone size: NA
J gene: TRBJ1-2
D gene: TRBD1
V gene: TRBV7-8

CDR3 protein: CASSSRLIAGVNDHKETQYF
CDR3 DNA: TGCGCCAGCAGCTCACGTTTAATAGCGGGAGTCAACGACCACAAAGAGACCCAGTACTTC
clone size: NA
J gene: TRBJ2-5
D gene: TRBD2
V gene: TRBV5-1

CDR3 protein: CASSQDPLAGEGGEQYF
CDR3 DNA: TGCGCCAGCAGCCAAGATCCGCTAGCGGGGGAGGGAGGGGAGCAGTACTTC
clone size: NA
J gene: TRBJ2-5
D gene: TRBD2
V gene: TRBV4-3

CDR3 protein: CASGEREGNSPLHF
CDR3 DNA: TGCGCCAGTGGCGAGAGGGAGGGAAATTCACCCCTCCACTTT
clone size: NA
J gene: TRBJ1-6
D gene: NA
V gene: TRBV5-1

CDR3 protein: CASSPPQEGSNQPQHF
CDR3 DNA: TGTGCCAGCTCACCACCCCAGGAAGGTAGCAATCAGCCCCAGCATTTT
clone size: few
J gene: TRBJ1-5
D gene: NA
V gene: TRBV18

CDR3 protein: CASSQDVTGGDTQYF
CDR3 DNA: TGCGCCAGCAGCCAAGATGTGACGGGAGGGGATACGCAGTATTTT
clone size: NA
J gene: TRBJ2-3
D gene: TRBD2
V gene: TRBV4-3

CDR3 protein: CASSLWQGGDYGYTF
CDR3 DNA: TGTGCCAGCAGTTTATGGCAGGGGGGTGACTATGGCTACACCTTC
clone size: few
J gene: TRBJ1-2
D gene: TRBD1
V gene: TRBV28

CDR3 protein: CSVEWGTSPEVEQYF
CDR3 DNA: TGCAGCGTTGAATGGGGGACTAGTCCGGAGGTCGAGCAGTACTTC
clone size: NA
J gene: TRBJ2-7
D gene: TRBD2
V gene: TRBV29-1

CDR3 protein: CASSRRVYEQYF
CDR3 DNA: TGTGCCAGCAGCCGCAGGGTCTACGAGCAGTACTTC
clone size: NA
J gene: TRBJ2-7
D gene: NA
V gene: TRBV7-2

CDR3 protein: CASSHLQAGGQETQYF
CDR3 DNA: TGCGCCAGCAGCCACTTGCAAGCGGGGGGGCAGGAGACCCAGTACTTC
clone size: NA
J gene: TRBJ2-5
D gene: TRBD2
V gene: TRBV4-1

CDR3 protein: CASSLVEDEQFF
CDR3 DNA: TGTGCCAGCAGCTTAGTGGAGGATGAGCAGTTCTTC
clone size: few
J gene: TRBJ2-1
D gene: NA
V gene: TRBV7-2

CDR3 protein: CASSQVAGQGRKEQYF
CDR3 DNA: TGTGCCAGCAGCCAAGTAGCAGGACAGGGGAGGAAGGAGCAGTACTTC
clone size: once
J gene: TRBJ2-7
D gene: TRBD1
V gene: TRBV4-2

CDR3 protein: CASSYSTEMNTEAFF
CDR3 DNA: TGTGCCAGCAGTTACTCGACAGAGATGAACACTGAAGCTTTCTTT
clone size: NA
J gene: TRBJ1-1
D gene: NA
V gene: TRBV6-5

CDR3 protein: CASSLDRGYEQYF
CDR3 DNA: TGTGCCAGCAGTTTGGACAGGGGCTACGAGCAGTACTTC
clone size: NA
J gene: TRBJ2-7
D gene: TRBD1
V gene: TRBV6-5

CDR3 protein: CASSSLQGATNEKLFF
CDR3 DNA: TGTGCCAGCAGCTCGTTACAGGGGGCAACTAATGAAAAACTGTTTTTT
clone size: NA
J gene: TRBJ1-4
D gene: TRBD1
V gene: TRBV5-6

CDR3 protein: CASSVGLTGNYGYTF
CDR3 DNA: TGTGCCAGCAGCGTAGGATTGACAGGAAACTATGGCTACACCTTC
clone size: NA
J gene: TRBJ1-2
D gene: NA
V gene: TRBV9

CDR3 protein: CASSLDSNEQFF
CDR3 DNA: TGTGCCAGCAGCTTGGACAGTAATGAGCAGTTCTTC
clone size: NA
J gene: TRBJ2-1
D gene: NA
V gene: TRBV5-8

CDR3 protein: CASSLSGTGSYEQYF
CDR3 DNA: TGCGCCAGCAGCTTGTCGGGGACAGGCTCCTACGAGCAGTACTTC
clone size: NA
J gene: TRBJ2-7
D gene: TRBD1
V gene: TRBV5-1

CDR3 protein: CAYQRGQGAGKLFF
CDR3 DNA: TGTGCCTACCAAAGGGGGCAGGGTGCCGGAAAACTGTTTTTT
clone size: NA
J gene: TRBJ1-4
D gene: TRBD1
V gene: TRBV30